This T cell receptor (beta chain) was recovered during a study of blood T cells in healthy people across ages. Whole-study context: About one barcoded TCR beta cDNA was captured per two T cells.

Through a sample-barcoded 5' primer and a J-beta primer mix, a second PCR was run for about 7 to 12 cycles. The template-switch adaptor was a 5' adaptor with 12 random nucleotides. It tagged each cDNA molecule. In TCRdb, the 5' RACE reads were re-called with MiXCR into one record per CDR3 protein. This table has about 830,000 distinct CDR3 sequences, less than 80% appearing once. Staff drew 9 to 10 milliliters of peripheral blood from each donor. The length of the CDR3 is 14 residues. CDR1 SNHLY and CDR2 FYNNEI come from the germline V gene. V gave up 5 bases and J gave up 1 base, with 8 bases separating them. This clonotype showed up just a few times.

The rearrangement uses TRBV2 and TRBJ2-2, with D perhaps TRBD2 (5 bases). Sequenced input: blood. The TCR was taken from a young man in good health. CDR3 DNA sequence: TGTGCCAGCAGTTCCGCGGGGAACACCGGGGAGCTGTTTTTT. This codes for CASSSAGNTGELFF.